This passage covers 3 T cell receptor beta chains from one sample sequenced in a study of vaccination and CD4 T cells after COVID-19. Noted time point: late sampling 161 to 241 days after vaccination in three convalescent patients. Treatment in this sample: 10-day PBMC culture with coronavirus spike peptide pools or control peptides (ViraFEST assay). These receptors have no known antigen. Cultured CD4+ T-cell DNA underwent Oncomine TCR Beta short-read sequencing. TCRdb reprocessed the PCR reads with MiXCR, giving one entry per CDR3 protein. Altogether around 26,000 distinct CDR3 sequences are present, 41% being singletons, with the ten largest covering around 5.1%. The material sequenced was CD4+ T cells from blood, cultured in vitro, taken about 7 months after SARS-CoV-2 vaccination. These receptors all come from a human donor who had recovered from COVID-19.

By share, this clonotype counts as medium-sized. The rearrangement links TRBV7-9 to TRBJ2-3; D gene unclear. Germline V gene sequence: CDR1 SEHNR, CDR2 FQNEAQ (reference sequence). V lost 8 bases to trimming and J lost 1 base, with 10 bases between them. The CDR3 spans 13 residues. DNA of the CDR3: TGTGCCAGCCGCCCATTGGGCACAGATACGCAGTATTTT. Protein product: CASRPLGTDTQYF.

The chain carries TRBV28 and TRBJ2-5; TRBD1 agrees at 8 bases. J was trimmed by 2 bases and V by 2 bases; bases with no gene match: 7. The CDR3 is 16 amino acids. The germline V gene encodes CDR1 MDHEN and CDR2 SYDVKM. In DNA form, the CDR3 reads TGTGCCAGCAGTTTACAGGGGGCATTTAGTCAAGAGACCCAGTACTTC. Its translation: CASSLQGAFSQETQYF.

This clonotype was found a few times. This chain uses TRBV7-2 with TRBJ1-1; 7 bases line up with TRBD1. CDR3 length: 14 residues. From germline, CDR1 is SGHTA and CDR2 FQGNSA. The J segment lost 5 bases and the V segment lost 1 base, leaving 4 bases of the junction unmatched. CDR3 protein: CASSLDRGSTEAFF. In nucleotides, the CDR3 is TGTGCCAGCAGCTTAGACAGGGGATCGACTGAAGCTTTCTTT.